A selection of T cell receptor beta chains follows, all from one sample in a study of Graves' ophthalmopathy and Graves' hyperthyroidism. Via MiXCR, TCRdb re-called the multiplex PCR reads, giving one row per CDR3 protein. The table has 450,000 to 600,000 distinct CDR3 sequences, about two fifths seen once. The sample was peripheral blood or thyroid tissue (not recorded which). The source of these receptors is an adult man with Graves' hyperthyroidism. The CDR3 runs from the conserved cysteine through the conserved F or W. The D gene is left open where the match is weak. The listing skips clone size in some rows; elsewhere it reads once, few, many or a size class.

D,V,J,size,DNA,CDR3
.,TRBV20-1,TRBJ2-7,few,TGCAGTGCTAGAAGTATCTCTGGCGGGTCTAGCACCTACGAGCAGTACTTC,CSARSISGGSSTYEQYF
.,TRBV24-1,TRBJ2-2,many,TGTGCCACCAGTGACCCACCGCGGACCGGGGGGCTGTTTTTT,CATSDPPRTGGLFF
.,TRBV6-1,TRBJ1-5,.,TGTGCCAGCAGTACGCTAGCGGGCAATCAGCCCCAGCATTTT,CASSTLAGNQPQHF
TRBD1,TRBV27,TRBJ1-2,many,TGTGCCAGCAGTTTAGCTCAGGGGGTCGGCTACACCTTC,CASSLAQGVGYTF
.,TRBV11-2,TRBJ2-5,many,TGTGCCAGCAGCTTAGGATCAGGGGTTCTCCAAGAGACCCAGTACTTC,CASSLGSGVLQETQYF
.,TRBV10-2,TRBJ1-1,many,TGCGCCAGCAGTGAGTCGGGTTTGTCGGGGACAGCTTTCTTT,CASSESGLSGTAFF
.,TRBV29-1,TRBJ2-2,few,TGCAGCGTTGGGCAGGTCGGCGAGCTGTTTTTT,CSVGQVGELFF
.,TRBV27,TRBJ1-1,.,TGTGCCAGCAGCCCCGATCCAGGGGCCAACGCTGAAGCTTTCTTT,CASSPDPGANAEAFF
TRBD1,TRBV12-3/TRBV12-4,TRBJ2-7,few,TGTGCCAGCAAGGACAGGGATTGGGACGAGCAGTACTTC,CASKDRDWDEQYF
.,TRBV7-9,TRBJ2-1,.,TGTGCCAGCAGCTTAAGCCTGGGCTCCTACAATGAGCAGTTCTTC,CASSLSLGSYNEQFF
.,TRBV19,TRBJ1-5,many,TGTGCCAGTAGTATTGGTTCGGGGGATAGTCAGCCCCAGCATTTT,CASSIGSGDSQPQHF
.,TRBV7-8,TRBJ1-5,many,TGTGCCAGCAGCTTAGAAGTGTGGCCCTCCAATCAGCCCCAGCATTTT,CASSLEVWPSNQPQHF
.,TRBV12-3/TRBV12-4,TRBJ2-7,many,TGTGCCAGCAGTCCCCTCAGTTTCTACGAGCAGTACTTC,CASSPLSFYEQYF
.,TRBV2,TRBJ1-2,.,TGTGCCAGCAGCCCAGGGACCAACCCGGAGGGCTACACCTTC,CASSPGTNPEGYTF
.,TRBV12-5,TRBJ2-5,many,TGTGCTAGTGGTTTTACAACTTGGGTTGAGACCCAGTACTTC,CASGFTTWVETQYF
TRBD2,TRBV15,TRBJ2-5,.,TGTGCCACCGCGGGAGAAGAGACCCAGTACTTC,CATAGEETQYF
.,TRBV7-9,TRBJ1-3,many,TGTGCCAGCAGGCTGGGGTCCGGAAACACCATATATTTT,CASRLGSGNTIYF
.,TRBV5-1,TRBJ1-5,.,TGTGCCAGCAGCTTCATCGTAGGGGGCAATCAGCCCCAGCATTTT,CASSFIVGGNQPQHF
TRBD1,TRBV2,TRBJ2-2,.,TGTGCCAGCAGTGAAACTGAGTCAGGGGGCAACACCGGGGAGCTGTTTTTT,CASSETESGGNTGELFF
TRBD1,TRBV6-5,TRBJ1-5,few,TGTGCCAGCAGTCTAACACACTCGACAGGGACCTTGGGGCCCCAGCATTTT,CASSLTHSTGTLGPQHF
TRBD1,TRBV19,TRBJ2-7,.,TGTGCCTGGACCTCTGACAGGGAGAGGTACGAGCAGTACTTC,CAWTSDRERYEQYF